A single sample gave rise to the 31 T cell receptor beta chains below, sequenced in a study of post-analysis software for immune sequencing data. These receptors lack a known antigen. Broader study findings: TRBV5-6, TRBV5-1 and TRBV20-1 belonged to a set of about 5 TRBV segments that were more frequent in patients than controls.

Prepared libraries of TCR beta cDNA carried unique molecular identifiers. TCRdb passed the PCR reads through MiXCR, listing each CDR3 protein once. The table lists under 900,000 distinct CDR3 sequences, about 50% of them singletons. The sequenced material came from blood. These receptors came from a girl between 5 and 17 years old with multiple sclerosis.

This rearrangement joins TRBV6-5 to TRBJ2-1; TRBD2 aligns across 7 bases. The junction had 14 bases not matched to a gene; V was cut back by 5 bases and J by 7 bases. Per the germline V gene, CDR1 is MNHEY and CDR2 is SVGAGI. This CDR3 has 16 residues. The CDR3 loop is CASSPRSWSGDNEQFF. The CDR3 DNA follows: TGTGCCAGCAGTCCCCGGAGTTGGAGCGGGGATAATGAGCAGTTCTTC.

This sequence joins TRBV20-1 and TRBJ2-4; possibly TRBD1 for D (5 bases). Germline V lookup: CDR1 DFQATT, CDR2 SNEGSKA (reference sequence). The CDR3 covers 16 residues. V lost 0 bases to trimming and J lost 2 bases, with 14 bases between them. The CDR3 spells CSARESVRATKNIQYF. The CDR3 coding sequence is TGCAGTGCTAGAGAGTCGGTCAGGGCAACCAAAAACATTCAGTACTTC.

The chain is built from TRBV19 and TRBJ2-6; D is uncertain. V gave up 7 bases and J gave up 6 bases, with 13 bases separating them. There are 14 residues in the CDR3. CDR1 and CDR2 (germline): LNHDA, SQIVND (reference sequence). CDR3 bases: TGTGCCAGTAAGGCAGGACCTATGGCCAACGTCCTGACTTTC. Translated, it gives CASKAGPMANVLTF. Together with reference TRBV19 and TRBJ2-6, the CDR3 gives the full variable domain: DGGITQSPKYLFRKEGQNVTLSCEQNLNHDAMYWYRQDPGQGLRLIYYSQIVNDFQKGDIAEGYSVSREKKESFPLTVTSAQKNPTAFYLCASKAGPMANVLTFGAGSRLTVL.

The V and J genes are TRBV5-4 and TRBJ2-5; maybe TRBD2 (6 bases). V lost 4 bases and J lost 2, with 18 bases in between. Germline V lookup: CDR1 SGHNT, CDR2 YYREEE (reference sequence). The CDR3 consists of 16 residues. The CDR3 DNA reads TGTGCCAGCAGCAAGCCGATCGGGACTTCACAAGAGACCCAGTACTTC. It specifies CASSKPIGTSQETQYF.

The V call is TRBV12-3 or TRBV12-4, the J call TRBJ2-1; D possibly corresponds to TRBD1 (6 bases). The CDR3 extends over 14 amino acids. V lost 5 bases, J lost 3 bases, and 11 bases lay in between. DNA for the CDR3: TGTGCCAGCAGTACCCGGGACAACTACAATGAGCAGTTCTTC. It specifies CASSTRDNYNEQFF.

The J gene is TRBJ1-2, the V gene TRBV9, with 8 bases matching TRBD1. The V gene end was trimmed by 4 bases and the J gene end by 7 bases; junction bases not matched to a gene: 12. The CDR3 length is 15 residues. Germline CDR1 and CDR2: SGDLS and YYNGEE. The CDR3 loop reads CASSSRQGFSGGYTF. CDR3 in DNA: TGTGCCAGCAGCTCCCGACAGGGGTTTTCGGGTGGCTACACCTTC.

This chain connects TRBV5-1 to TRBJ2-1; 11 bases are shared with TRBD2. The germline V gene has CDR1 SGHRS and CDR2 YFSETQ. CDR3 length: 15 amino acids. Unmatched junction bases numbered 7, after V lost 3 bases and J lost 8 bases. The DNA of the CDR3 is TGCGCCAGCAGCTATCTAGCGGGGGGCACGGATGAGCAGTTCTTC. Encoded protein: CASSYLAGGTDEQFF.

The J gene is TRBJ2-1, the V gene TRBV5-1, with D possibly matching TRBD2 (5 bases). The germline V gene encodes CDR1 SGHRS and CDR2 YFSETQ. The germline V and J ends were trimmed by 4 bases and 8 bases, with 25 bases remaining between them. The CDR3 is 17 residues long. CDR3 residues: CASSLPALTGNLDEQFF. CDR3 coding DNA: TGCGCCAGCAGCCTACCGGCCTTAACGGGAAACCTCGATGAGCAGTTCTTC.

The J gene is TRBJ2-4, the V gene TRBV20-1, with 15 bases identical to TRBD2. J gave up 13 bases and V 2 bases, and 9 bases lay outside the gene matches. The CDR3 contains 15 residues. Germline V gives CDR1 DFQATT, CDR2 SNEGSKA (reference sequence). DNA for the CDR3: TGCAGTGCTAGACGTGGACTAGCGGGAGGGCCGGGGCAGTACTTC. Amino acid sequence: CSARRGLAGGPGQYF.

The chain combines TRBV20-1 with TRBJ2-1; 7 nucleotides line up with TRBD2. The V and J ends lost 4 bases and 6 bases, in that order; junction bases with no gene match: 15. Germline assignment: CDR1 DFQATT and CDR2 SNEGSKA (reference sequence). CDR3 length equals 16 residues. Here the CDR3 DNA reads TGCAGTGCTATTACACCGAGGACTAGGGTCTCCAATGAGCAGTTCTTC. This translates into CSAITPRTRVSNEQFF.

This chain connects TRBV29-1 to TRBJ2-2, with TRBD1 matching over 8 bases. The V and J ends lost 0 bases and 4 bases, in that order; junction bases with no gene match: 1. The germline gives CDR1 SQVTM, CDR2 ANQGSEA. The CDR3 consists of 14 residues. The CDR3 region is CSVEEQGATGELFF. The CDR3 coding sequence is TGCAGCGTTGAAGAGCAGGGGGCCACCGGGGAGCTGTTTTTT.

The rearrangement joins TRBV10-3 to TRBJ1-6; 9 nucleotides match TRBD1. This CDR3 spans 13 amino acids. V shed 4 bases, J shed 8 bases, and the junction held 0 bases outside the gene matches. CDR1 is ENHRY, CDR2 SYGVKD, per germline. CDR3 DNA: TGTGCCATCAGTGGGACAGGGGATTCACCCCTCCACTTT. It is translated as CAISGTGDSPLHF.

This chain connects TRBV7-6 to TRBJ2-3; 7 bases are a match to TRBD1. J was trimmed by 1 base and V by 4 bases; bases with no gene match: 5. Germline V gene lookup returns CDR1 SGHVS and CDR2 FNYEAQ. The CDR3 contains 15 residues. CDR3 DNA sequence: TGTGCCAGCAGCTACTCCGGACAGGGCACAGATACGCAGTATTTT. It encodes CASSYSGQGTDTQYF.

The genes are TRBV20-1 and TRBJ2-4, with D perhaps TRBD1 or TRBD2 (6 bases each). Germline V gives CDR1 DFQATT, CDR2 SNEGSKA (reference sequence). Trimming cost V 0 bases and J 2 bases, with 14 bases left between them. The CDR3 runs to 16 residues. This chain's CDR3 is CSARDPGANSKNIQYF. The CDR3 bases are TGCAGTGCTAGAGATCCGGGGGCGAATTCCAAAAACATTCAGTACTTC.

V usage is TRBV12-3 or TRBV12-4 and J usage is TRBJ1-6, with D hard to call. Trimming shortened V by 1 base and J by 9 bases, and 10 bases separated the two germline ends. The CDR3 covers 14 residues. This CDR3 reads CASSLDKGSSPLHF. DNA of the CDR3: TGTGCCAGCAGTTTAGACAAGGGAAGTTCACCCCTCCACTTT.

The rearrangement uses TRBV5-1 and TRBJ2-7, with D maybe TRBD1 (6 bases). Germline CDR1 is SGHRS and CDR2 is YFSETQ. The germline V and J ends were trimmed by 4 bases and 7 bases, with 24 bases remaining between them. The CDR3 runs 16 residues. The CDR3 loop reads CASSPWGQSPPMEQYF. CDR3 sequence (DNA): TGCGCCAGCAGCCCATGGGGGCAGAGTCCCCCGATGGAGCAGTACTTC.

At least ten counts were recorded for this clonotype. This chain joins TRBV12-3 or TRBV12-4 and TRBJ2-7, with 10 bases identical to TRBD1. The CDR3 is 14 residues long. Unmatched junction bases numbered 5, after V lost 6 bases and J lost 3 bases. CDR3 residues: CASSHDRGLYEQYF. In nucleotides, the CDR3 is TGTGCCAGCAGCCATGACAGGGGGCTCTACGAGCAGTACTTC.

The J gene is TRBJ2-5, the V gene TRBV5-1; TRBD2 agrees at 10 bases. CDR1 and CDR2 (germline): SGHRS, YFSETQ. J lost 7 bases, V lost 5 bases, and 17 bases had no gene match. This CDR3 has 17 residues. CDR3 loop: CASRTGSTSGDSGTQYF. As DNA, the CDR3 is TGCGCCAGCAGAACGGGTTCTACTAGCGGGGATTCCGGGACCCAGTACTTC. Complete variable domain (other parts from reference TRBV5-1 and TRBJ2-5): KAGVTQTPRYLIKTRGQQVTLSCSPISGHRSVSWYQQTPGQGLQFLFEYFSETQRNKGNFPGRFSGRQFSNSRSEMNVSTLELGDSALYLCASRTGSTSGDSGTQYFGPGTRLLVL.

This clonotype was seen a single time. This rearrangement joins TRBV12-3 or TRBV12-4 to TRBJ1-6; TRBD1 matches at 8 bases. CDR3 length equals 15 residues. Unmatched junction bases numbered 10, after V lost 5 bases and J lost 10 bases. In DNA, the CDR3 is TGTGCCAGCAGTAGACAGGGGTTGGTTGGGTCACCCCTCCACTTT. Translation gives CASSRQGLVGSPLHF.

The chain uses TRBV15 and TRBJ2-5; 7 bases map to TRBD2. J gave up 3 bases and V 7 bases, and 23 bases lay outside the gene matches. The CDR3 totals 19 residues. Germline loops: CDR1 LNHNV, CDR2 YYDKDF (reference sequence). This CDR3 is CATKSRSGPASGDKETQYF. For the CDR3, the DNA is TGTGCCACCAAGTCTCGATCTGGTCCCGCTAGCGGAGATAAAGAGACCCAGTACTTC.

This clonotype was seen a single time. The rearrangement joins TRBV4-1 to TRBJ2-5, with TRBD1 as a possible D gene (6 bases). Germline V CDR1 and CDR2: MGHRA, YSYEKL. CDR3 length: 17 amino acids. V lost 0 bases and J lost 11, with 25 bases in between. CDR3: CASSQDRARGLYNEQYF. The CDR3 region has the DNA TGCGCCAGCAGCCAAGATAGGGCCAGGGGCCTCTACAATGAGCAGTACTTC.

This chain links TRBV29-1 with TRBJ1-1; 8 nucleotides line up with TRBD1. Trimming cost V 2 bases and J 3 bases; bases outside gene matches: 5. This CDR3 has 14 residues. Per germline, CDR1 SQVTM and CDR2 ANQGSEA. For the CDR3, the DNA is TGCAGCGTTGAAAACAGGGGGGGACACACTGAAGCTTTCTTT. Protein product: CSVENRGGHTEAFF.

The J gene is TRBJ2-7, the V gene TRBV6-2 or TRBV6-3; perhaps D is TRBD1 or TRBD2 (5 bases each). Between the trimmed V and J ends, which lost 6 bases and 2 bases, there was a span of 14 bases. Germline assignment: CDR1 MNHEY and CDR2 SVGEGT. The CDR3 has 14 residues. In DNA form, the CDR3 reads TGTGCCAGCAGGCCGGGACCAGGGACCTACGAGCAGTACTTC. As protein: CASRPGPGTYEQYF.

This clonotype has just a few counts. The chain joins TRBV28 to TRBJ2-5; no clear D gene. Trimming cost V 3 bases and J 4 bases, with 15 bases left between them. Germline CDR1 is MDHEN and CDR2 is SYDVKM. The CDR3 loop spans 15 amino acids. This CDR3 reads CASSLTLQSRETQYF. The CDR3 bases are TGTGCCAGCAGTTTGACATTACAATCGAGAGAGACCCAGTACTTC.

This clonotype showed up just a few times. CDR3 nucleotide sequence: TGTGCCAGCAGTTACGAGTTGGACCCCCGCTATGGCTACACCTTC. Translating it yields CASSYELDPRYGYTF. J is TRBJ1-2 and V is TRBV6-5, with D hard to call. The CDR3 consists of 15 residues. Looked up from germline, CDR1 is MNHEY and CDR2 is SVGAGI. V was pared by 2 bases and J by 4 bases, with 14 bases between.

This chain links TRBV12-5 with TRBJ2-7; the D is unclear. Germline loops: CDR1 LGHNT, CDR2 FRNRAP. The CDR3 is 13 amino acids. Trimming removed 8 bases from V and 0 bases from J, with 11 bases in between. The CDR3 region has the DNA TGTGCTAGTACTGCTTCGAGCTCCTACGAGCAGTACTTC. Translating gives CASTASSSYEQYF.

The V call is TRBV5-1, the J call TRBJ1-4; D unclear. The CDR3 is made up of 15 amino acids. Trimming shortened V by 0 bases and J by 0 bases, and 6 bases separated the two germline ends. From germline, CDR1 is SGHRS and CDR2 YFSETQ. The CDR3 sequence: CASSLGGATNEKLFF. The CDR3 nucleotides read TGCGCCAGCAGCTTGGGGGGTGCAACTAATGAAAAACTGTTTTTT.

In DNA, the CDR3 is TGCGCCAGCAGCTTGGCCGGGACCATCCAAGAGACCCAGTACTTC. Protein: CASSLAGTIQETQYF. The chain combines TRBV5-1 with TRBJ2-5; tentatively, D is TRBD1 or TRBD2 (5 bases each). Looked up from germline, CDR1 is SGHRS and CDR2 is YFSETQ. Trimming took 0 bases from V and 1 from J, leaving 10 bases between them. CDR3 length equals 15 residues.

CDR3 sequence: CASSLDPEYEQYF. The CDR3 coding sequence is TGTGCCAGCAGTTTAGATCCGGAATACGAGCAGTACTTC. The V and J genes are TRBV12-3 or TRBV12-4 and TRBJ2-7; D remains ambiguous. The CDR3 loop spans 13 amino acids. Trimming left V 1 base short and J 4 bases short, with 8 bases between.

V gene TRBV20-1 combines with J gene TRBJ2-7; perhaps TRBD1 as D (6 bases). The CDR3 totals 12 residues. Germline V CDR1 and CDR2: DFQATT, SNEGSKA (reference sequence). The V end lost 7 bases, the J end lost 2 bases, and 12 bases lay between the germline ends. The CDR3 nucleotides read TGCAGTGGTACGACAGGTACCTACGAGCAGTACTTC. It translates to CSGTTGTYEQYF.

This chain uses TRBV20-1 with TRBJ2-5; TRBD2 matches 12 bases. This CDR3 is built from 15 residues. V lost 5 bases to trimming and J lost 2 bases; unmatched junction nucleotides: 6. Per germline, CDR1 DFQATT and CDR2 SNEGSKA (reference sequence). The CDR3: CSAPTSGGLQETQYF. The CDR3 DNA reads TGCAGTGCTCCGACTAGCGGGGGCCTTCAAGAGACCCAGTACTTC.